This is a list of T cell receptor beta chains from one sample in a study of T cells after yellow fever vaccination. TCRdb re-called the 5' RACE reads with MiXCR, one entry per CDR3 protein. Here the sample spans about 240,000 distinct CDR3 sequences, more than 3.5% being singletons. The material was PBMCs, obtained 15 days after the yellow fever booster vaccination. All receptors derive from a man younger than 35 who received the YFV17D yellow fever vaccine. The CDR3 runs from the conserved cysteine through the conserved F or W. The D gene is left open where the match is weak. A row's size may be missing; if present it is once, few, many or a size class.

d_call: -
j_call: TRBJ1-6
clone_size: many
v_call: TRBV6-2/TRBV6-3
cdr3_aa: CASSSAREGSPLHF
cdr3_nt: TGTGCCAGCAGTTCTGCCAGGGAGGGTTCACCCCTCCACTTT

d_call: TRBD1
j_call: TRBJ2-5
clone_size: many
v_call: TRBV5-6
cdr3_aa: CASSRDRGLGETQYF
cdr3_nt: TGTGCCAGCAGCCGGGACAGGGGGTTAGGAGAGACCCAGTACTTC

d_call: TRBD1
j_call: TRBJ2-2
clone_size: many
v_call: TRBV18
cdr3_aa: CASSPPNKGQHTGELFF
cdr3_nt: TGTGCCAGCTCACCACCTAACAAGGGACAGCACACCGGGGAGCTGTTTTTT

d_call: -
j_call: TRBJ2-1
clone_size: many
v_call: TRBV5-1
cdr3_aa: CASSLGIADWGGGDEQFF
cdr3_nt: TGCGCCAGCAGCTTGGGAATCGCGGACTGGGGAGGGGGCGATGAGCAGTTCTTC

d_call: TRBD2
j_call: TRBJ2-2
clone_size: -
v_call: TRBV12-3/TRBV12-4
cdr3_aa: CASTWGGANTGELFF
cdr3_nt: TGTGCCAGCACCTGGGGGGGGGCGAACACCGGGGAGCTGTTTTTT

d_call: -
j_call: TRBJ2-2
clone_size: many
v_call: TRBV10-3
cdr3_aa: CAISEILGELFF
cdr3_nt: TGTGCCATCAGTGAAATTCTCGGGGAGCTGTTTTTT

d_call: -
j_call: TRBJ2-6
clone_size: many
v_call: TRBV6-6
cdr3_aa: CASSYSGAGGANVLTF
cdr3_nt: TGTGCCAGCAGTTACTCGGGGGCGGGTGGGGCCAACGTCCTGACTTTC

d_call: -
j_call: TRBJ2-2
clone_size: many
v_call: TRBV4-1
cdr3_aa: CASSHPGAGLNTGELFF
cdr3_nt: TGCGCCAGCAGCCACCCTGGGGCAGGGTTGAACACCGGGGAGCTGTTTTTT

d_call: -
j_call: TRBJ2-1
clone_size: many
v_call: TRBV4-3
cdr3_aa: CASSQTPQGTYNEQFF
cdr3_nt: TGCGCCAGCAGCCAGACCCCGCAGGGTACCTACAATGAGCAGTTCTTC

d_call: -
j_call: TRBJ2-7
clone_size: many
v_call: TRBV5-6
cdr3_aa: CASSFYPKKVPTYEQYF
cdr3_nt: TGTGCCAGCAGCTTTTACCCCAAGAAGGTCCCTACCTACGAGCAGTACTTC

d_call: TRBD2
j_call: TRBJ2-1
clone_size: many
v_call: TRBV24-1
cdr3_aa: CATSDPLSGDNEQFF
cdr3_nt: TGTGCCACCAGTGATCCCTTGAGCGGGGACAATGAGCAGTTCTTC

d_call: -
j_call: TRBJ1-2
clone_size: many
v_call: TRBV20-1
cdr3_aa: CSASGFPLKDGYTF
cdr3_nt: TGCAGTGCTAGCGGTTTCCCATTAAAGGATGGCTACACCTTC

d_call: -
j_call: TRBJ2-1
clone_size: many
v_call: TRBV7-9
cdr3_aa: CASSSAGLGTFYNEQFF
cdr3_nt: TGTGCCAGCAGCTCCGCAGGGCTGGGGACTTTCTACAATGAGCAGTTCTTC

d_call: TRBD2
j_call: TRBJ2-5
clone_size: many
v_call: TRBV20-1
cdr3_aa: CSARDTSGGAAETQYF
cdr3_nt: TGCAGTGCTAGAGATACTAGCGGGGGGGCCGCAGAGACCCAGTACTTC

d_call: -
j_call: TRBJ1-1
clone_size: many
v_call: TRBV5-1
cdr3_aa: CASSETWRNTEAFF
cdr3_nt: TGCGCCAGCAGCGAAACCTGGAGGAACACTGAAGCTTTCTTT

d_call: -
j_call: TRBJ2-3
clone_size: -
v_call: TRBV5-1
cdr3_aa: CASSGTGLSTDTQYF
cdr3_nt: TGCGCCAGCAGCGGAACGGGGCTCAGCACAGATACGCAGTATTTT

d_call: -
j_call: TRBJ2-2
clone_size: many
v_call: TRBV5-6
cdr3_aa: CASSSHNTGELFF
cdr3_nt: TGTGCCAGCAGCTCCCATAACACCGGGGAGCTGTTTTTT

d_call: -
j_call: TRBJ1-1
clone_size: many
v_call: TRBV7-6
cdr3_aa: CASSPGTMNTEAFF
cdr3_nt: TGTGCCAGCAGCCCGGGTACCATGAACACTGAAGCTTTCTTT

d_call: -
j_call: TRBJ2-1
clone_size: many
v_call: TRBV5-1
cdr3_aa: CASSLVPDNEQFF
cdr3_nt: TGCGCCAGCAGCTTGGTACCCGACAATGAGCAGTTCTTC

d_call: -
j_call: TRBJ1-4
clone_size: many
v_call: TRBV2
cdr3_aa: CASSERQGLEKLFF
cdr3_nt: TGTGCCAGCAGTGAGCGTCAGGGACTTGAAAAACTGTTTTTT

d_call: -
j_call: TRBJ1-2
clone_size: many
v_call: TRBV28
cdr3_aa: CASSPPGQSFVINYGYTF
cdr3_nt: TGTGCCAGCAGTCCGCCGGGACAATCTTTTGTGATTAACTATGGCTACACCTTC

d_call: -
j_call: TRBJ2-1
clone_size: many
v_call: TRBV6-2/TRBV6-3
cdr3_aa: CASSSPFGGSGNEQFF
cdr3_nt: TGTGCCAGCAGTTCCCCATTTGGGGGCTCGGGAAATGAGCAGTTCTTC

d_call: TRBD1
j_call: TRBJ1-2
clone_size: many
v_call: TRBV7-2
cdr3_aa: CASSLVGTGPYGYTF
cdr3_nt: TGTGCCAGCAGCTTAGTTGGGACAGGGCCCTATGGCTACACCTTC

d_call: -
j_call: TRBJ1-5
clone_size: many
v_call: TRBV20-1
cdr3_aa: CSARWGAGHGGQPQHF
cdr3_nt: TGCAGTGCTAGGTGGGGAGCAGGTCACGGTGGACAGCCCCAGCATTTT

d_call: -
j_call: TRBJ2-7
clone_size: many
v_call: TRBV7-9
cdr3_aa: CASSSTVVGYEQYF
cdr3_nt: TGTGCCAGCAGCTCAACAGTCGTAGGCTACGAGCAGTACTTC

d_call: TRBD1
j_call: TRBJ2-2
clone_size: many
v_call: TRBV7-3
cdr3_aa: CASSSLQGAYTGELFF
cdr3_nt: TGTGCCAGCAGCTCTCTACAGGGGGCATATACCGGGGAGCTGTTTTTT

d_call: TRBD2
j_call: TRBJ2-2
clone_size: many
v_call: TRBV5-6
cdr3_aa: CASSLVSGLAVGELFF
cdr3_nt: TGTGCCAGCAGCTTGGTTTCGGGACTAGCCGTCGGGGAGCTGTTTTTT

d_call: -
j_call: TRBJ2-2
clone_size: many
v_call: TRBV2
cdr3_aa: CASPKVARGVWTGELFF
cdr3_nt: TGTGCCAGCCCGAAGGTCGCGAGGGGGGTCTGGACCGGGGAGCTGTTTTTT

d_call: -
j_call: TRBJ1-1
clone_size: many
v_call: TRBV7-9
cdr3_aa: CASSLWGRITMNTEAFF
cdr3_nt: TGTGCCAGCAGCTTATGGGGGCGGATAACCATGAACACTGAAGCTTTCTTT

d_call: -
j_call: TRBJ2-2
clone_size: many
v_call: TRBV20-1
cdr3_aa: CSARRLVYTGELFF
cdr3_nt: TGCAGTGCTAGGAGACTAGTTTACACCGGGGAGCTGTTTTTT

d_call: -
j_call: TRBJ1-4
clone_size: many
v_call: TRBV20-1
cdr3_aa: CSARDPGGRNEKLFF
cdr3_nt: TGCAGTGCTAGAGATCCGGGCGGACGAAATGAAAAACTGTTTTTT

d_call: -
j_call: TRBJ2-7
clone_size: many
v_call: TRBV7-2
cdr3_aa: CASSPSSAPPDYEQYF
cdr3_nt: TGTGCCAGCAGCCCCTCTAGCGCGCCACCGGACTACGAGCAGTACTTC

d_call: TRBD2
j_call: TRBJ2-1
clone_size: many
v_call: TRBV4-1
cdr3_aa: CASSPLRVLAGGPAYNEQFF
cdr3_nt: TGCGCCAGCAGCCCGCTAAGGGTACTAGCGGGGGGGCCGGCCTACAATGAGCAGTTCTTC

d_call: -
j_call: TRBJ2-4
clone_size: many
v_call: TRBV7-8
cdr3_aa: CASSLMDSVAAKNIQYF
cdr3_nt: TGTGCCAGCAGCTTGATGGACAGTGTGGCGGCCAAAAACATTCAGTACTTC

d_call: -
j_call: TRBJ1-2
clone_size: many
v_call: TRBV28
cdr3_aa: CASSFGDVHTYGYTF
cdr3_nt: TGTGCCAGCAGTTTTGGGGACGTACACACCTATGGCTACACCTTC

d_call: -
j_call: TRBJ2-1
clone_size: many
v_call: TRBV5-1
cdr3_aa: CASSAPGNEQFF
cdr3_nt: TGCGCCAGCAGCGCCCCGGGCAATGAGCAGTTCTTC

d_call: -
j_call: TRBJ2-5
clone_size: many
v_call: TRBV10-3
cdr3_aa: CAISLQGGQETQYF
cdr3_nt: TGTGCCATCAGTCTCCAGGGGGGTCAAGAGACCCAGTACTTC

d_call: TRBD1
j_call: TRBJ1-5
clone_size: few
v_call: TRBV27
cdr3_aa: CASSTTTGGNQPQHF
cdr3_nt: TGTGCCAGCAGTACAACGACAGGGGGCAATCAGCCCCAGCATTTT

d_call: -
j_call: TRBJ2-1
clone_size: many
v_call: TRBV6-1
cdr3_aa: CASSEQGWNEQFF
cdr3_nt: TGTGCCAGCAGTGAACAGGGGTGGAATGAGCAGTTCTTC

d_call: -
j_call: TRBJ1-1
clone_size: many
v_call: TRBV29-1
cdr3_aa: CSVGRDGGSVAFF
cdr3_nt: TGCAGCGTAGGCCGGGACGGAGGTTCGGTAGCTTTCTTT

d_call: -
j_call: TRBJ1-1
clone_size: many
v_call: TRBV3-1
cdr3_aa: CASSQGGSLNTEAFF
cdr3_nt: TGTGCCAGCAGCCAAGGAGGATCACTTAACACTGAAGCTTTCTTT

d_call: -
j_call: TRBJ2-7
clone_size: many
v_call: TRBV9
cdr3_aa: CASSVTEGYEQYF
cdr3_nt: TGTGCCAGCAGCGTGACCGAAGGATACGAGCAGTACTTC

d_call: -
j_call: TRBJ2-3
clone_size: many
v_call: TRBV24-1
cdr3_aa: CATSDTDRIGTDTQYF
cdr3_nt: TGTGCCACCAGTGATACCGACAGGATTGGCACAGATACGCAGTATTTT

d_call: TRBD1
j_call: TRBJ2-3
clone_size: many
v_call: TRBV7-2
cdr3_aa: CASSADRGTDTQYF
cdr3_nt: TGTGCCAGCAGCGCGGACAGGGGTACAGATACGCAGTATTTT

d_call: -
j_call: TRBJ1-1
clone_size: many
v_call: TRBV19
cdr3_aa: CASSIGRTNTEAFF
cdr3_nt: TGTGCCAGTAGTATTGGGCGGACGAACACTGAAGCTTTCTTT

d_call: TRBD2
j_call: TRBJ2-3
clone_size: many
v_call: TRBV20-1
cdr3_aa: CSASRGTSGGGTDTQYF
cdr3_nt: TGCAGTGCTAGTAGAGGTACCAGCGGGGGGGGCACAGATACGCAGTATTTT

d_call: -
j_call: TRBJ1-2
clone_size: many
v_call: TRBV12-3/TRBV12-4
cdr3_aa: CASSPPSPMPTRANYGYTF
cdr3_nt: TGTGCCAGCAGTCCACCCAGCCCAATGCCGACAAGAGCTAACTATGGCTACACCTTC

d_call: -
j_call: TRBJ1-5
clone_size: many
v_call: TRBV20-1
cdr3_aa: CSARTRLGNQPQHF
cdr3_nt: TGCAGTGCTCGGACTCGGCTAGGCAATCAGCCCCAGCATTTT

d_call: -
j_call: TRBJ2-7
clone_size: many
v_call: TRBV19
cdr3_aa: CASSLQESWDEQYF
cdr3_nt: TGTGCCAGTAGTCTCCAGGAAAGTTGGGACGAGCAGTACTTC

d_call: TRBD1
j_call: TRBJ2-4
clone_size: many
v_call: TRBV30
cdr3_aa: CAWSLTGGKNIQYF
cdr3_nt: TGTGCCTGGAGTCTTACAGGGGGCAAAAACATTCAGTACTTC

d_call: TRBD1
j_call: TRBJ1-4
clone_size: many
v_call: TRBV5-1
cdr3_aa: CASSLGDRGAEKLFF
cdr3_nt: TGCGCCAGCAGCTTGGGTGACAGGGGAGCCGAAAAACTGTTTTTT

d_call: -
j_call: TRBJ2-3
clone_size: many
v_call: TRBV6-2/TRBV6-3
cdr3_aa: CASRSGPYTQYF
cdr3_nt: TGTGCCAGCCGGAGCGGGCCCTATACGCAGTATTTT

d_call: -
j_call: TRBJ1-6
clone_size: few
v_call: TRBV5-1
cdr3_aa: CASSSRVQDNSPLHF
cdr3_nt: TGCGCCAGCAGCTCCCGGGTCCAGGACAATTCACCCCTCCACTTT

d_call: -
j_call: TRBJ1-2
clone_size: many
v_call: TRBV5-6
cdr3_aa: CASSLRYRDTRPYGYTF
cdr3_nt: TGTGCCAGCAGCTTGCGGTACCGGGACACCCGACCTTATGGCTACACCTTC

d_call: TRBD1
j_call: TRBJ1-5
clone_size: many
v_call: TRBV7-9
cdr3_aa: CASSLDRSGTGRQPQHF
cdr3_nt: TGTGCCAGCAGTCTGGACCGGTCCGGGACAGGTCGTCAGCCCCAGCATTTT

d_call: -
j_call: TRBJ2-3
clone_size: many
v_call: TRBV18
cdr3_aa: CASSPRGGASDTQYF
cdr3_nt: TGTGCCAGCTCACCGAGAGGGGGGGCTTCAGATACGCAGTATTTT

d_call: -
j_call: TRBJ2-2
clone_size: -
v_call: TRBV13
cdr3_aa: CASSRLQTGELFF
cdr3_nt: TGTGCCAGCAGCCGACTTCAAACCGGGGAGCTGTTTTTT